These 11 T cell receptor beta chains were sequenced from one sample in a study of T cells in Graves' hyperthyroidism and ophthalmopathy. It was RNA transcripts that yielded the amplified TCR beta CDR3 regions. The HTBI set primed first-round TCR CDR3 RT-PCR. In TCRdb, the multiplex PCR reads were re-called with MiXCR into one record per CDR3 protein. The sample consists of 550,000 to 800,000 distinct CDR3 sequences, 17% of them appearing once. Sequencing used blood. The receptors here all came from a man aged 45-65 years with Graves' hyperthyroidism.

This clonotype appeared a few times. The chain recombines TRBV9 with TRBJ2-2; TRBD2 matches 13 bases. The V gene end was trimmed by 3 bases and the J gene end by 3 bases; junction bases not matched to a gene: 11. The germline CDR1 and CDR2 sequences are SGDLS and YYNGEE. The CDR3 is 19 amino acids. DNA for the CDR3: TGTGCCAGCAGCGATGGACTAGCGGGGGTGAAATTCTACACCGGGGAGCTGTTTTTT. This sequence encodes CASSDGLAGVKFYTGELFF.

This clonotype was detected only a few times. The rearrangement uses TRBV30 and TRBJ2-5; 8 bases align to TRBD2. The ends lost 3 bases at V and 4 bases at J; junction bases unmatched: 1. The length of the CDR3 is 12 residues. The germline V gene has CDR1 GTSNPN and CDR2 SVGIG (reference sequence). The DNA of the CDR3 is TGTGCCTGGAGGCTAGCGGGAGAGACCCAGTACTTC. It yields the protein CAWRLAGETQYF.

This clonotype was detected a few times. V usage is TRBV19 and J usage is TRBJ2-7, with TRBD2 matching 7 bases. This CDR3 comprises 14 residues. CDR1 and CDR2 from the germline V gene are LNHDA and SQIVND (reference sequence). With V trimmed by 3 bases and J by 1 base, 3 bases remained unmatched. CDR3: CASSITSASYEQYF. CDR3 nucleotide sequence: TGTGCCAGTAGTATCACTAGCGCTTCCTACGAGCAGTACTTC.

This clonotype has more than one count but fewer than ten. This sequence joins TRBV7-8 and TRBJ2-5; the D gene is possibly TRBD2 (5 bases). CDR3 length: 16 amino acids. The V end was cut by 7 bases, the J end by 5 bases, with 23 bases between. Germline lookup yields CDR1 SGHVS and CDR2 FQNEAQ. The CDR3 DNA is TGTGCCAGCACCTACCCCCCGTTCAACGGCGGGGAGACCCAGTACTTC. Its translation is CASTYPPFNGGETQYF.

This clonotype was found a few times. The chain carries TRBV18 and TRBJ2-2, with D perhaps TRBD2 (5 bases). V lost 3 bases, J lost 1 base, and 12 bases lay in between. The germline CDR1 and CDR2 sequences are KGHSH and LQKENI. The CDR3 spans 16 residues. The CDR3 bases are TGTGCCAGCTCACCGAGGGAGACGTTGAACACCGGGGAGCTGTTTTTT. This translates into CASSPRETLNTGELFF.

V usage is TRBV5-1 and J usage is TRBJ2-7; 11 bases are shared with TRBD1. The CDR3 has 16 residues. Germline CDR1 SGHRS, CDR2 YFSETQ. J was trimmed by 7 bases and V by 0 bases; bases with no gene match: 9. The CDR3 protein is CASSLVVGQGAREQYF. CDR3 DNA: TGCGCCAGCAGCTTGGTAGTAGGACAGGGGGCGCGGGAGCAGTACTTC.

Of note for this clonotype: A much larger clone is a single base away; this may be a read error. The V and J genes are TRBV2 and TRBJ2-5, with D possibly TRBD2 on 5 matching bases. This CDR3 spans 12 amino acids. V lost 7 bases and J 9 bases, leaving 15 bases between the germline ends. Germline V lookup: CDR1 SNHLY, CDR2 FYNNEI. In DNA form, the CDR3 reads TGTGCCAGCATGGGGTTAGTGGAGGCCCAGTACTTC. This codes for CASMGLVEAQYF.

V usage is TRBV6-1 and J usage is TRBJ2-7; D gene ambiguous. Trimming shortened V by 5 bases and J by 2 bases, and 13 bases separated the two germline ends. Germline V gene lookup returns CDR1 MNHNS and CDR2 SASEGT. The CDR3 sequence is 14 residues long. This CDR3 is CASSIGRATYEQYF. Here the CDR3 DNA reads TGTGCCAGCAGTATAGGAAGGGCTACCTACGAGCAGTACTTC.

This clonotype was picked up a small number of times. The rearrangement links TRBV7-6 to TRBJ2-3, with TRBD2 matching 7 bases. Germline V gives CDR1 SGHVS, CDR2 FNYEAQ. The CDR3 totals 16 residues. Trimming at V came to 1 base and at J to 2 bases, leaving 6 bases not matched to a gene. For the CDR3, the DNA is TGTGCCAGCAGCTTAGGTCGGGAGGAGATCACAGATACGCAGTATTTT. Its protein is CASSLGREEITDTQYF. The full variable domain, rest sourced from reference TRBV7-6 and TRBJ2-3, is GAGVSQSPRYKVTKRGQDVALRCDPISGHVSLYWYRQALGQGPEFLTYFNYEAQQDKSGLPNDRFSAERPEGSISTLTIQRTEQRDSAMYRCASSLGREEITDTQYFGPGTRLTVL.

This clonotype has ten or more counts. The DNA for the CDR3 is TGCAGCGTTGCGGGGGGCAGGTACGAGCAGTACTTC. It encodes CSVAGGRYEQYF. The rearrangement uses TRBV29-1 and TRBJ2-7, with a possible D match to TRBD2 (7 bases). This CDR3 region has 12 residues. In germline, CDR1 is SQVTM, CDR2 ANQGSEA. V lost 4 bases to trimming and J lost 4 bases, with 11 bases between them.

This clonotype was detected ten times or more. The V call is TRBV7-8, the J call TRBJ2-3, with 11 bases matching TRBD2. The CDR3 is 16 amino acids. Looked up from germline, CDR1 is SGHVS and CDR2 is FQNEAQ. After removal of 5 bases from V and 8 bases from J, the junction contained 12 bases not matched to a gene. CDR3 loop: CASSDLLAGEMGTQYF. In nucleotides, the CDR3 is TGTGCCAGCAGCGACCTACTAGCGGGAGAGATGGGTACGCAGTATTTT.